This TCR beta chain was profiled in a study of T cells in Graves' hyperthyroidism and ophthalmopathy. Study-wide context: Peripheral blood was drawn at first diagnosis, prior to all treatment.

This clonotype was detected a few times. The V gene lost 3 bases and the J gene lost 8 bases, with 8 bases spanning the gap. Germline V gene data show CDR1 as SNHLY and CDR2 as FYNNEI. CDR3 length: 12 residues. RNA transcripts yielded amplified TCR beta CDR3 regions. A set of HTBI primers served as the primers for a first-round RT-PCR of the TCR CDR3. TCRdb redid the calling of the multiplex PCR reads with MiXCR, one entry per CDR3 protein. The data contain 700,000 or so distinct CDR3 sequences, about 17% of them singletons. Sequencing input: blood. The TCR originated in a man younger than 30 with Graves' hyperthyroidism. This chain links TRBV2 with TRBJ2-1, with D uncertain. The CDR3 DNA reads as TGTGCCAGCAGTGAGTCGGTAGATGAGCAGTTCTTC. It codes for CASSESVDEQFF.